This T cell receptor beta chain is drawn from a study of blood T cell repertoires in COVID-19. Sequencing was performed with immunoSEQ multiplex PCR; in TCRdb, only in-frame clones are kept and a portion is missing. Of hundreds of thousands of clones listed, about nine tenths are singletons. Grouping used clinical history reported by participants in a survey and questionnaire. The CDR3 has 15 residues. CDR1 and CDR2 (germline): SGHTA, FQGNSA. V lost 2 bases and J lost 0, with 8 bases in between. The receptor's source is a woman aged 55-70 years who had recovered from COVID-19. The J gene is TRBJ1-5, the V gene TRBV7-2; no definite D call. Sequencing was performed on PBMCs or T cells enriched from blood (not recorded which). The CDR3 coding sequence is TGTGCCAGCAGCTTAACTCCGGGTAGCAATCAGCCCCAGCATTTT. Residues: CASSLTPGSNQPQHF.